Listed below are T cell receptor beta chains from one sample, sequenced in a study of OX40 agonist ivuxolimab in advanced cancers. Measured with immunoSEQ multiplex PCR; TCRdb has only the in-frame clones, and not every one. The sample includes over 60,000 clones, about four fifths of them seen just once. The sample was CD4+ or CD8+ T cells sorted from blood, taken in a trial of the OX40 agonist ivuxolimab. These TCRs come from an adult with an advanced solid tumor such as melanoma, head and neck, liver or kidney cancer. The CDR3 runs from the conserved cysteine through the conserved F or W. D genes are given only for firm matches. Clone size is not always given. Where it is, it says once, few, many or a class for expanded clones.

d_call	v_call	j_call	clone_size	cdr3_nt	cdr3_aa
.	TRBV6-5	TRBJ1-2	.	TGTGCCAGCAGTTACTCCGCCGAGACAGAGCTATATGGCTACACCTTC	CASSYSAETELYGYTF
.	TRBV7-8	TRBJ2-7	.	TGTGCCAGCAGCTTAGCCAGCTCCTACGAGCAGTACTTC	CASSLASSYEQYF
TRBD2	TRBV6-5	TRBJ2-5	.	TGTGCCAGCAGGGCAGTAGCGGGGCTCTCAGAGACCCAGTACTTC	CASRAVAGLSETQYF
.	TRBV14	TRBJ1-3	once	TGTGCCAGCAGTGAATTGACAGCTTACTCTGGAAACACCATATATTTT	CASSELTAYSGNTIYF
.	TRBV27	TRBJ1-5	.	TGTGCCAGCAGTTTTCCCGATCAGCCCCAGCATTTT	CASSFPDQPQHF
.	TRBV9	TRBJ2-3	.	TGTGCCAGCAGCGGATCTAGCACAGATACGCAGTATTTT	CASSGSSTDTQYF
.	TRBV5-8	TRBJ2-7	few	TGTGCCAGCAGCCCAGGGAATCGCGACTACGAGCAGTACTTC	CASSPGNRDYEQYF
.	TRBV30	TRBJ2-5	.	TGTGCCTGGGCCACGTTAGCGGCCCGAGAGACCCAGTACTTC	CAWATLAARETQYF
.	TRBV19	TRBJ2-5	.	TGTGCCAGTAGTTGGGGCGGTTGGGGGCAAGAGACCCAGTACTTC	CASSWGGWGQETQYF
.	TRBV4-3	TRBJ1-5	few	TGCGCCAGCAGCCAAGAGTCAGGGGTTCAGCCCCAGCATTTT	CASSQESGVQPQHF
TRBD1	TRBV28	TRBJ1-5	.	TGTGCCAGCAGACCAGGGGGGATACGCAATCAGCCCCAGCATTTT	CASRPGGIRNQPQHF
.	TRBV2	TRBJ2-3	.	TGTGCCGGAAAGAGGGGGGATCCATATACGCAGTATTTT	CAGKRGDPYTQYF
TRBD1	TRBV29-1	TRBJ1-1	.	TGCAGCGTTGAAAGGACCGCGGGACAGGGGGCGGGGAGCACTGAAGCTTTCTTT	CSVERTAGQGAGSTEAFF
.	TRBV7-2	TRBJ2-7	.	TGTGCCAGCAGCTTAGCATCCGGGACGGCCTACGAGCAGTACTTC	CASSLASGTAYEQYF
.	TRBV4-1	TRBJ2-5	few	TGCGCCAGCAGCCTTTTTCACTCCGGGACAAGAGAGACCCAGTACTTC	CASSLFHSGTRETQYF
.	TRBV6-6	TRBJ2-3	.	TGTGCCAGCAGAGGGGACGGAACTAGCACAGATACGCAGTATTTT	CASRGDGTSTDTQYF
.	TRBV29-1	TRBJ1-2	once	TGCAGCGTTACCCGGTCGTCGGGGGATGGCTACACCTTC	CSVTRSSGDGYTF